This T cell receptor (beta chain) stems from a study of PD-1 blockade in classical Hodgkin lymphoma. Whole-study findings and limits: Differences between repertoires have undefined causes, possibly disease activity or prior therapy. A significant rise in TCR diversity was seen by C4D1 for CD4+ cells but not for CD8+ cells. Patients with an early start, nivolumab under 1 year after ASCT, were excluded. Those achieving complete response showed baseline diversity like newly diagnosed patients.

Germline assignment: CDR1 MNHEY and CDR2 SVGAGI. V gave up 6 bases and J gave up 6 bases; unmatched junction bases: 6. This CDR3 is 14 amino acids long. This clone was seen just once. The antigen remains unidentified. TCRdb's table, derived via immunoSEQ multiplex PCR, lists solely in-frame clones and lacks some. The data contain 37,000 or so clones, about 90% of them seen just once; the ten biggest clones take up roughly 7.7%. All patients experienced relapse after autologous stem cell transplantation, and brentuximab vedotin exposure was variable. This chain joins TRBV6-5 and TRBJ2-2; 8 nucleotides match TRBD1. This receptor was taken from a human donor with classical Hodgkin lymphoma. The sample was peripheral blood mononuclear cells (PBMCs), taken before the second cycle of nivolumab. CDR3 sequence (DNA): TGTGCCAGCAGCGAGACAGGGGTGGCCGGGGAGCTGTTTTTT. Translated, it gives CASSETGVAGELFF.